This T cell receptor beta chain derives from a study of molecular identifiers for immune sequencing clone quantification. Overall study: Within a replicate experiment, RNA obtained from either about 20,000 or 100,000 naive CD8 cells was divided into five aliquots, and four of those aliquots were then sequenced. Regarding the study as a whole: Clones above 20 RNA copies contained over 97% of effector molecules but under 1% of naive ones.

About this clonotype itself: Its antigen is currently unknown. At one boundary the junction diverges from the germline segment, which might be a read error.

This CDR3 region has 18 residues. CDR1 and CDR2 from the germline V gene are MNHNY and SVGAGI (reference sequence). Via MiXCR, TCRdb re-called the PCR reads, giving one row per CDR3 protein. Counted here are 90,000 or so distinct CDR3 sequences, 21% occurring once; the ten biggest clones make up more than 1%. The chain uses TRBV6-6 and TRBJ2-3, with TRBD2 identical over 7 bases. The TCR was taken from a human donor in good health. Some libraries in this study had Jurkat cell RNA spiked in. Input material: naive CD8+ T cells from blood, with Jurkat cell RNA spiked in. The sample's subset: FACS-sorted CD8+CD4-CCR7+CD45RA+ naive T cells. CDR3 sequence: CASSYSFASGDITDTQYF. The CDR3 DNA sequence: TGTGCCAGCAGTTACTCTTTTGCTAGCGGAGATATCACAGATACACAGTATTTT.